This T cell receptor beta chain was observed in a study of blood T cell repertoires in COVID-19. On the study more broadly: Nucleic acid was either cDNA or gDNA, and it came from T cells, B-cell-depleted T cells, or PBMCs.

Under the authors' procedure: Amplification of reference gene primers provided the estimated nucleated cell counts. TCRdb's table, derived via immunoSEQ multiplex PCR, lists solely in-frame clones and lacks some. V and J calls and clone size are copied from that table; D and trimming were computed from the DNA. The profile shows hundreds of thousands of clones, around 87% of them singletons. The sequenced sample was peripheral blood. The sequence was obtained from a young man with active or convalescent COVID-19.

The CDR3, as DNA: TGTGCCAGCAGCGCCACAGGGGATCATGGCTACACCTTC. It codes for CASSATGDHGYTF. The chain uses TRBV7-3 and TRBJ1-2; 7 nucleotides match TRBD1. With V trimmed by 5 bases and J by 6 bases, 6 bases remained unmatched. The CDR3 runs 13 residues. Germline V gene sequence: CDR1 SGHTA, CDR2 FQGTGA. The full variable domain, rest sourced from reference TRBV7-3 and TRBJ1-2, is GAGVSQTPSNKVTEKGKYVELRCDPISGHTALYWYRQSLGQGPEFLIYFQGTGAADDSGLPNDRFFAVRPEGSVSTLKIQRTERGDSAVYLCASSATGDHGYTFGSGTRLTVV.